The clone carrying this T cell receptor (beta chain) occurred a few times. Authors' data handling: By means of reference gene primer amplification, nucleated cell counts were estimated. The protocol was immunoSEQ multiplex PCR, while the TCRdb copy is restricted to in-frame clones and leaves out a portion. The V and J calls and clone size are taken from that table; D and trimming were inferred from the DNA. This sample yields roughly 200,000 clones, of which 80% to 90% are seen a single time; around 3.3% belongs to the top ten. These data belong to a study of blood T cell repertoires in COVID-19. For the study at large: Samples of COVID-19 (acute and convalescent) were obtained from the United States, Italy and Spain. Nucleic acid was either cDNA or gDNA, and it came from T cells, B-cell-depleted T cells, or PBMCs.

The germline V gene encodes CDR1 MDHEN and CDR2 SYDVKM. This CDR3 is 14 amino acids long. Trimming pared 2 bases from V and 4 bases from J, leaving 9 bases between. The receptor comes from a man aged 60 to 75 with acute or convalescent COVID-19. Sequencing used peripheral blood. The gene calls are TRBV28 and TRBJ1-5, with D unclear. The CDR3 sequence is CASSLVQVNQPQHF. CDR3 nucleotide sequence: TGTGCCAGCAGTTTAGTGCAGGTTAATCAGCCCCAGCATTTT.